These T cell receptor beta chains were read from a single sample in a study of blood T cell repertoires in COVID-19. Sequencing used immunoSEQ multiplex PCR; TCRdb keeps in-frame clones, though not all of them. The sample has 150,000 or so clones; over 80% are singletons. Sequenced material: peripheral blood. These receptor sequences come from a woman between 45 and 60 years old with acute or convalescent COVID-19. Both conserved end residues are part of each CDR3. A D gene is named only where the DNA matches it firmly. Size values are once, few and many counts, or a class for expanded clones, and some rows have none.

V	size	D	J	CDR3	DNA
TRBV24-1	NA	NA	TRBJ1-2	CATSEDTNYGYTF	TGTGCCACCAGTGAAGACACTAACTATGGCTACACCTTC
TRBV7-2	NA	TRBD1	TRBJ2-2	CASSTRDRSSGELFF	TGTGCCAGCAGCACCCGGGACAGGTCATCGGGGGAGCTGTTTTTT
TRBV5-1	NA	TRBD2	TRBJ2-7	CASSLAGFSGGSYEQYF	TGCGCCAGCAGCTTGGCGGGCTTTAGCGGGGGTTCCTACGAGCAGTACTTC
TRBV11-2	NA	TRBD2	TRBJ2-1	CASSTRLAGSGNEQFF	TGTGCCAGCAGCACAAGACTAGCGGGTTCAGGCAATGAGCAGTTCTTC
TRBV7-2	many	TRBD1	TRBJ2-7	CASSVGGSPASEQYF	TGTGCCAGCAGCGTAGGGGGCTCTCCGGCCTCCGAGCAGTACTTC
TRBV5-4	NA	NA	TRBJ2-5	CASSLDFQETQYF	TGTGCCAGCAGCTTAGACTTCCAAGAGACCCAGTACTTC
TRBV19	NA	TRBD1	TRBJ2-1	CASSYARDRIYNEQFF	TGTGCCAGTAGCTACGCCCGGGACAGAATTTACAATGAGCAGTTCTTC
TRBV27	NA	TRBD1	TRBJ1-1	CASSPDRGVRTEAFF	TGTGCCAGCAGTCCAGACAGGGGAGTTCGAACTGAAGCTTTCTTT
TRBV7-2	once	NA	TRBJ1-5	CASSLVGPDQPQHF	TGTGCCAGCAGCTTAGTGGGGCCCGATCAGCCCCAGCATTTT
TRBV6-5	NA	NA	TRBJ2-6	CASSYGLHGANVLTF	TGTGCCAGCAGTTACGGGCTCCACGGGGCCAACGTCCTGACTTTC
TRBV7-2	NA	NA	TRBJ1-2	CASSLERSGYTF	TGTGCCAGCAGCTTAGAGCGGAGTGGCTACACCTTC
TRBV18	NA	NA	TRBJ1-4	CASSSLTGSSATNEKLFF	TGTGCCAGCTCAAGTCTTACAGGGAGTTCTGCAACTAATGAAAAACTGTTTTTT
TRBV7-2	NA	NA	TRBJ2-7	CASSRTGYEQYF	TGTGCCAGCAGTCGGACTGGCTACGAGCAGTACTTC